This record looks at one T cell receptor (beta chain) sequence and its context. The antigen is not known. Investigators divided CD4+ cells into CD45RA+ naive and CD45RA-negative memory subsets. The data are from a study of shared clonotypes between healthy human individuals. Study as a whole: CD4 naive and CD4 memory each took three plates per donor, while CD8 naive took two and CD8 memory one. Study-wide results and limits: Estimated richness values were generally larger in naive subsets than in memory subsets. Blood was the sole source, and tissue repertoires probably differ.

TCRdb's table, derived via immunoSEQ multiplex PCR, lists solely in-frame clones and lacks some. The sample includes about 1 million clones, 70% to 80% of them seen just once. This clonotype was obtained from a man between 18 and 29 years old in good health. The material sequenced was memory CD4+ T cells sorted from blood. Subset noted: CD45RA-negative fraction.

This CDR3 reads CASSQDRGRATQYF. CDR3 bases: TGTGCCAGCAGCCAAGATAGGGGAAGGGCGACCCAGTACTTC. The rearrangement links TRBV14 to TRBJ2-5; perhaps TRBD1 as D (5 bases). Germline V gene data show CDR1 as SGHDN and CDR2 as FVKESK. Trimming took 0 bases from V and 7 from J, leaving 12 bases between them. This CDR3 is built from 14 residues. Variable domain in full (rest from reference TRBV14 and TRBJ2-5): EAGVTQFPSHSVIEKGQTVTLRCDPISGHDNLYWYRRVMGKEIKFLLHFVKESKQDESGMPNNRFLAERTGGTYSTLKVQPAELEDSGVYFCASSQDRGRATQYFGPGTRLLVL.